These 25 T cell receptor beta chains were sequenced from one sample in a study of cytomegalovirus exposure and HLA in healthy donors. Only in-frame clones appear in the TCRdb table, and some are missing; sequencing was by immunoSEQ multiplex PCR. The sample consists of 150,000 to 200,000 clones, around nine tenths of them appearing once. Sequenced: PBMCs. The origin of the receptors is a man younger than 45 in good health and CMV-seropositive.

The chain uses TRBV5-1 and TRBJ2-1; D tentatively fits TRBD1 or TRBD2 (5 bases each). Deletions cut 2 bases from V and 5 bases from J, with 11 bases between. The CDR3 extends over 14 amino acids. Germline V gives CDR1 SGHRS, CDR2 YFSETQ. The DNA of the CDR3 is TGCGCCAGCAGCTTTAGGGACGACAACAATGAGCAGTTCTTC. Residues: CASSFRDDNNEQFF.

The CDR3 here is CASSPARSLGVYEQYF. In DNA form, the CDR3 reads TGTGCCAGCAGCCCCGCCCGGAGCCTCGGCGTCTACGAGCAGTACTTC. This rearrangement joins TRBV11-2 to TRBJ2-7; no reliable D call. V lost 5 bases and J lost 3, with 20 bases in between. The CDR3 has 16 amino acids. Per the germline V gene, CDR1 is SGHAT and CDR2 is FQNNGV.

This chain joins TRBV27 and TRBJ2-7; D could derive from TRBD1 or TRBD2 (5 bases each). Germline assignment: CDR1 MNHEY and CDR2 SMNVEV (reference sequence). CDR3 length: 17 amino acids. Trimming left V 6 bases short and J 9 bases short, with 30 bases between. The CDR3 reads CASRGPGLAMLGDWQYF. The CDR3 region has the DNA TGTGCCAGCAGGGGTCCGGGGCTTGCCATGCTCGGCGACTGGCAGTACTTC.

V usage is TRBV9 and J usage is TRBJ1-2; TRBD1 aligns across 8 bases. V dropped 9 bases and J dropped 8; count of bases not matched to a gene: 15. CDR1 is SGDLS, CDR2 YYNGEE, per germline. The CDR3 covers 14 residues. The CDR3 is CAKQRTGNLGGYTF. The CDR3 DNA reads TGTGCCAAGCAAAGGACAGGGAATCTTGGGGGCTACACCTTC.

This clone appeared a single time. This sequence joins TRBV15 and TRBJ2-7; D not certain. CDR3 length: 12 amino acids. Germline V gives CDR1 LNHNV, CDR2 YYDKDF (reference sequence). V was clipped by 5 bases and J by 3 bases, with 8 bases between them. CDR3 sequence: CATSPSSYEQYF. In nucleotides, the CDR3 is TGTGCCACCAGCCCGTCAAGCTACGAGCAGTACTTC.

This chain links TRBV5-4 with TRBJ2-3; a possible D gene is TRBD2 (5 bases). The germline CDR1 and CDR2 sequences are SGHNT and YYREEE (reference sequence). The CDR3 sequence is 14 residues long. The germline V and J ends were trimmed by 4 bases and 1 base, with 10 bases remaining between them. CDR3 nucleotides: TGTGCCAGCAGCGGGGAGATCGGCACAGATACGCAGTATTTT. It yields the protein CASSGEIGTDTQYF. Drawing the rest from reference TRBV5-4 and TRBJ2-3, the complete variable domain is ETGVTQSPTHLIKTRGQQVTLRCSSQSGHNTVSWYQQALGQGPQFIFQYYREEENGRGNFPPRFSGLQFPNYSSELNVNALELDDSALYLCASSGEIGTDTQYFGPGTRLTVL.

J is TRBJ2-3 and V is TRBV20-1, with D hard to call. CDR3 length: 10 amino acids. Deletions cut 2 bases from V and 13 bases from J, with 10 bases between. Germline V gene data show CDR1 as DFQATT and CDR2 as SNEGSKA (reference sequence). The CDR3 reads CSARKGLEYF. The CDR3 coding sequence is TGCAGTGCTAGAAAGGGTCTTGAGTATTTT.

This clone appeared a single time. V gene TRBV29-1 combines with J gene TRBJ2-7, with 11 bases identical to TRBD2. This CDR3 has 14 residues. Trimming took 7 bases from V and 4 from J; bases not matched to a gene: 9. The germline V gene encodes CDR1 SQVTM and CDR2 ANQGSEA. The CDR3 is CSAVTSGGLYEQYF. CDR3 DNA sequence: TGCAGCGCCGTAACTAGCGGGGGATTGTACGAGCAGTACTTC.

The chain has TRBV27 and TRBJ2-7; the D gene is possibly TRBD1 (5 bases). This CDR3 is 14 amino acids long. The V and J ends lost 6 bases and 1 base respectively, with 13 bases between them. The germline CDR1 and CDR2 sequences are MNHEY and SMNVEV (reference sequence). CDR3 in amino acids: CASRDPRASYEQYF. In nucleotides, the CDR3 is TGTGCCAGCAGAGATCCCAGGGCATCCTACGAGCAGTACTTC.

This chain connects TRBV4-3 to TRBJ2-7, with D unresolved. Germline V CDR1 and CDR2: LGHNA, YSLEER. CDR3 length: 16 amino acids. V was cut by 0 bases and J by 3 bases, with 15 bases left in between. The CDR3 region has the DNA TGCGCCAGCAGCCAAGATTGGAGTAACCCGTACTACGAGCAGTACTTC. It specifies CASSQDWSNPYYEQYF.

The chain couples TRBV6-1 to TRBJ2-7; the match to TRBD2 covers 8 bases. This CDR3 has 15 residues. V trimming: 0 bases; J trimming: 6 bases; junction bases outside the gene matches: 7. Germline V CDR1 and CDR2: MNHNS, SASEGT. CDR3 amino acids: CASSEAGAGGGEQYF. Written as DNA, the CDR3 is TGTGCCAGCAGTGAAGCCGGGGCGGGAGGAGGCGAGCAGTACTTC.

This rearrangement joins TRBV6-1 to TRBJ1-1; D remains ambiguous. CDR1 and CDR2 from the germline V gene are MNHNS and SASEGT. V was trimmed by 4 bases and J by 6 bases, leaving 12 bases between them. The CDR3 is 13 amino acids. The CDR3 sequence is CASSGWGLSEAFF. The CDR3 bases are TGTGCCAGCAGTGGTTGGGGATTGTCTGAAGCTTTCTTT.

The chain employs TRBV5-1 and TRBJ2-2; 8 nucleotides line up with TRBD1. With V trimmed by 1 base and J by 6 bases, 8 bases remained unmatched. This CDR3 comprises 16 residues. From germline, CDR1 is SGHRS and CDR2 YFSETQ. The CDR3 protein is CASSLTGQGGAGELFF. The CDR3 DNA follows: TGCGCCAGCAGCTTGACCGGACAGGGCGGGGCCGGGGAGCTGTTTTTT.

This chain connects TRBV6-5 to TRBJ2-7; TRBD1 aligns across 10 bases. The length of the CDR3 is 15 residues. The J segment lost 2 bases and the V segment lost 5 bases, leaving 6 bases of the junction unmatched. The germline V gene has CDR1 MNHEY and CDR2 SVGAGI. The CDR3 region has the DNA TGTGCCAGCAGTAGACAGGGGGCGCAACCCTACGAGCAGTACTTC. Its protein product is CASSRQGAQPYEQYF.

This clone was recorded only once. The CDR3, as DNA: TGTGCCAGCAACTCCCAGGGGGGGTCGCATGGCTACACCTTC. As protein: CASNSQGGSHGYTF. The rearrangement joins TRBV6-5 to TRBJ1-2, with 7 nucleotides matching TRBD1. In germline, CDR1 is MNHEY, CDR2 SVGAGI. This CDR3 has 14 residues. The trim removed 7 bases at V and 6 bases at J, leaving 11 bases unmatched.

The V call is TRBV4-1, the J call TRBJ1-1, with D perhaps matching TRBD1 (6 bases). The CDR3 runs to 15 residues. Trimming shortened V by 1 base and J by 4 bases, and 13 bases separated the two germline ends. Germline V CDR1 and CDR2: MGHRA, YSYEKL. The CDR3 loop is CASSQVGGAGTEAFF. As DNA, the CDR3 is TGCGCCAGCAGCCAAGTGGGGGGGGCGGGCACTGAAGCTTTCTTT.

The chain uses TRBV9 and TRBJ1-1; 8 bases are shared with TRBD1. CDR1 SGDLS and CDR2 YYNGEE come from the germline V gene. The CDR3 spans 14 residues. The ends lost 1 base at V and 3 bases at J; junction bases unmatched: 2. Here the CDR3 DNA reads TGTGCCAGCAGCGTAATACAGGGGGACACTGAAGCTTTCTTT. Protein product: CASSVIQGDTEAFF.

The CDR3 reads CASSQEAGGLGEQFF. The CDR3 region has the DNA TGCGCCAGCAGCCAAGAGGCGGGGGGGCTGGGTGAGCAGTTCTTC. The chain joins TRBV4-1 to TRBJ2-1, with 9 bases fitting TRBD2. J lost 9 bases, V lost 0 bases, and 6 bases had no gene match. The CDR3 contains 15 residues. Germline V CDR1 and CDR2: MGHRA, YSYEKL.

The chain has TRBV27 and TRBJ2-5; 8 positions agree with TRBD1. V shed 3 bases, J shed 8 bases, and the junction held 8 bases outside the gene matches. This CDR3 region has 14 residues. Germline-derived CDR1 and CDR2 are MNHEY and SMNVEV (reference sequence). Written as DNA, the CDR3 is TGTGCCAGCAGTTTCTCGGACAGGGCGATAACCCAGTACTTC. Translation gives CASSFSDRAITQYF.

The chain is built from TRBV5-1 and TRBJ2-7, with D tentatively TRBD1 or TRBD2 (5 bases each). The CDR3 has 18 residues. Trimming took off 6 bases at V and 3 bases at J, with 28 bases between the two ends. Per germline, CDR1 SGHRS and CDR2 YFSETQ. The CDR3 bases are TGCGCCAGCAACCCTCAAGCCACCGGGGCTGGCGGAATCTACGAGCAGTACTTC. This gives the protein CASNPQATGAGGIYEQYF.

This clone was detected only a few times. V is TRBV5-4 and J is TRBJ2-7; D might be TRBD1 (6 bases). Trimming left V 2 bases short and J 3 bases short, with 9 bases between. This CDR3 is built from 13 residues. Germline-derived CDR1 and CDR2 are SGHNT and YYREEE (reference sequence). Written as DNA, the CDR3 is TGTGCCAGCAGCTTTGGGACAAACTACGAGCAGTACTTC. This gives the protein CASSFGTNYEQYF.

The chain is built from TRBV5-6 and TRBJ2-7, with D perhaps TRBD1 (6 bases). V lost 3 bases and J 4 bases, leaving 14 bases between the germline ends. Germline CDR1 is SGHDT and CDR2 is YYEEEE. CDR3 length: 14 amino acids. The CDR3 protein is CASSWTDEGYEQYF. The DNA of the CDR3 is TGTGCCAGCAGCTGGACAGACGAAGGTTACGAGCAGTACTTC.

This chain connects TRBV5-1 to TRBJ2-1; D remains ambiguous. The CDR3 has 14 residues. Germline CDR1 reads SGHRS; CDR2 reads YFSETQ. V was pared by 2 bases and J by 1 base, with 7 bases between. CDR3 residues: CASSLGSSYNEQFF. The CDR3 nucleotides read TGCGCCAGCAGCTTAGGGTCATCCTACAATGAGCAGTTCTTC.

A single count supports this clone. The chain joins TRBV21-1 to TRBJ2-2; the table's D call, TRBD2, was not checked against the DNA. TRBV21-1 is flagged as a pseudogene. The CDR3 totals 18 residues. The CDR3 region has the DNA TGTGCCAGCAGCCCCCGGCGGAGACTAGCGGGAAAGGAGAGGGAGCTGTTTTTT. Its protein is CASSPRRRLAGKERELFF.

V is TRBV27 and J is TRBJ1-1, with D possibly TRBD1 on 6 matching bases. Per the germline V gene, CDR1 is MNHEY and CDR2 is SMNVEV (reference sequence). The CDR3 length is 15 residues. Trimming took 1 base from V and 6 from J, leaving 15 bases between them. DNA of the CDR3: TGTGCCAGCAGTTTATGGTCAGGGACACTACCTGAAGCTTTCTTT. Translated, it gives CASSLWSGTLPEAFF.